These T cell receptor beta chains were read from a single sample in a study of patients and donors after allogeneic stem cell transplantation. TCRdb re-called the RT-PCR reads with MiXCR, one entry per CDR3 protein. Among more than 75,000 distinct CDR3 sequences listed, 5% were seen once. Sequencing input: blood, either unsorted or a sorted T cell fraction (not recorded which). Receptors were obtained from a human donor who was either an allogeneic HSCT recipient or a stem cell or donor lymphocyte infusion donor (not recorded which). It is not recorded whose cells these are; they may come from a transplant donor. The CDR3 runs from the conserved cysteine through the conserved F or W. The order of the fields is CDR3 length, D gene, J gene, V gene, clone size, CDR3 DNA, CDR3 protein. D genes are given only for firm matches. Size tells how often a clone was seen (once, few, many) or the class of an expanded clone, and some rows leave it out.

11,.,TRBJ1-2,TRBV6-5,many,TGTGCCAGCAGTTATAAGGTCGGCTACACCTTC,CASSYKVGYTF
16,TRBD2,TRBJ2-1,TRBV28,.,TGTGCCAGCAGTTTACCTCCGGGACTAGCCGGTAATGAGCAGTTCTTC,CASSLPPGLAGNEQFF
14,TRBD1,TRBJ1-2,TRBV12-3/TRBV12-4,many,TGTGCCAGCAGTCGAGGGACAGGGAACTATGGCTACACCTTC,CASSRGTGNYGYTF
14,.,TRBJ2-7,TRBV5-1,.,TGCGCCAGCAGCCTCGGATCCCGACAATACGAGCAGTACTTC,CASSLGSRQYEQYF
15,.,TRBJ2-1,TRBV5-5,many,TGTGCCAGCAGCCCTCTGGCGGCGGTATACAATGAGCAGTTCTTC,CASSPLAAVYNEQFF
14,.,TRBJ2-7,TRBV5-1,many,TGCGCCAGCAGCCCCCAGGGGGGGGTTGGAGAGCAGTACTTC,CASSPQGGVGEQYF
16,TRBD1,TRBJ1-1,TRBV5-1,many,TGCGCCAGCAGCCTTTTGGGCATCGGACAGGGGGCGGAAGCTTTCTTT,CASSLLGIGQGAEAFF
16,TRBD2,TRBJ2-3,TRBV9,many,TGTGCCAGCAGCCCTTCCCTTAGCGGGGGCACAGATACGCAGTATTTT,CASSPSLSGGTDTQYF
16,.,TRBJ2-5,TRBV12-5,many,TGTGCTAGTGGTTTGGGCAGGGTGGCCGTCCAAGAGACCCAGTACTTC,CASGLGRVAVQETQYF
16,TRBD2,TRBJ2-3,TRBV20-1,many,TGCAGTGCTAGATTGGGTAGCGGGGGCCCCACAGATACGCAGTATTTT,CSARLGSGGPTDTQYF
16,TRBD1,TRBJ1-1,TRBV14,few,TGTGCCAGCAGCCCCCACCGGGACAGTGGTTACACTGAAGCTTTCTTT,CASSPHRDSGYTEAFF
14,.,TRBJ2-7,TRBV20-1,.,TGCAGTGCTAGACCCCTTGGGGCTGTCGGCGAGCAGTACTTC,CSARPLGAVGEQYF
14,TRBD1,TRBJ2-5,TRBV20-1,.,TGCAGTGCTCCAGGAGGCAGGGGGCGAGAGACCCAGTACTTC,CSAPGGRGRETQYF
15,.,TRBJ1-3,TRBV4-2,.,TGTGCCAGCAGCCAAGCTCAACCGATCGGAAACACCATATATTTT,CASSQAQPIGNTIYF
13,TRBD2,TRBJ2-3,TRBV5-4,many,TGTGCCAGCAGCTTGCGGGAGGCGGATACGCAGTATTTT,CASSLREADTQYF
14,TRBD1,TRBJ1-2,TRBV7-9,many,TGTGCCAGCACTACCGGGACAGGGGTCCTTGGCTACACCTTC,CASTTGTGVLGYTF
14,TRBD1,TRBJ1-1,TRBV27,many,TGTGCCAGCAGGGACAGGGCTATGAACACTGAAGCTTTCTTT,CASRDRAMNTEAFF
12,.,TRBJ1-1,TRBV2,few,TGTGCCAGCAGTCCCTATAACACTGAAGCTTTCTTT,CASSPYNTEAFF
15,.,TRBJ2-3,TRBV20-1,many,TGCAGTGCCCAGGGGCTAGCGGACCGCACAGATACGCAGTATTTT,CSAQGLADRTDTQYF
18,TRBD1,TRBJ1-3,TRBV18,few,TGTGCCAGCTCACCCCCAAGTGGGACAGGCAGCTCTGGAAACACCATATATTTT,CASSPPSGTGSSGNTIYF
15,.,TRBJ1-1,TRBV29-1,many,TGCAGCGTTGTGCGAAGGGGAGGGGTAGTCACTGAAGCTTTCTTT,CSVVRRGGVVTEAFF
16,TRBD1,TRBJ2-7,TRBV13,many,TGTGCCAGCAGCTTAGCAGCCGGGACAGGCTCCTACGAGCAGTACTTC,CASSLAAGTGSYEQYF
13,.,TRBJ1-1,TRBV19,many,TGTGCCAGTAGTATGTATATGAACACTGAAGCTTTCTTT,CASSMYMNTEAFF
16,TRBD2,TRBJ2-5,TRBV7-6,.,TGTGCCAGCAGGCCACCGGGACTAGCGATAGGGGAGACCCAGTACTTC,CASRPPGLAIGETQYF
15,TRBD1,TRBJ2-1,TRBV19,few,TGTGCCAGTAGCCAGCGGCGGACAGGGGGGGATGAGCAGTTCTTC,CASSQRRTGGDEQFF
17,.,TRBJ2-1,TRBV18,many,TGTGCCAGCTCACAAAACCTAGCTCCCTCCTCCTACAATGAGCAGTTCTTC,CASSQNLAPSSYNEQFF
15,TRBD1,TRBJ2-6,TRBV14,many,TGTGCCAGCAGCCCTTGGCCTAGGGGGCCCAACGTCCTGACTTTC,CASSPWPRGPNVLTF
13,TRBD1,TRBJ1-2,TRBV7-9,many,TGTGCCAGCAGCTTCGACAGGGGGGGAGGCTACACCTTC,CASSFDRGGGYTF
17,TRBD2,TRBJ2-1,TRBV4-1,.,TGCGCCAGCAGCCAACTCTTTAGCGGGAGGGCGTGGAATGAGCAGTTCTTC,CASSQLFSGRAWNEQFF
15,.,TRBJ2-7,TRBV19,.,TGTGCCAGTACCGACGGACAGTTCAGGGCAGGGGAGCAGTACTTC,CASTDGQFRAGEQYF
11,.,TRBJ2-7,TRBV5-6,many,TGTGCCAGCAGCTTGGTTCGCGAGCAGTACTTC,CASSLVREQYF
14,.,TRBJ2-1,TRBV20-1,few,TGCAGTGCTAGAGCCGGGGCGGACTACAATGAGCAGTTCTTC,CSARAGADYNEQFF
16,.,TRBJ2-5,TRBV27,many,TGTGCCAGCAGTTTAAGCCCTCCTAGCTCCCAAGAGACCCAGTACTTC,CASSLSPPSSQETQYF
14,.,TRBJ1-4,TRBV19,many,TGTGCCAGTAGTATTGATCGGGTGCCTGAAAAACTGTTTTTT,CASSIDRVPEKLFF
15,TRBD1,TRBJ1-1,TRBV11-2,many,TGTGCCAGCAGCTCTCCTTACAGGGGGGACACTGAAGCTTTCTTT,CASSSPYRGDTEAFF
12,.,TRBJ1-2,TRBV19,few,TGTGCCAGTAGTACCCCCGGGACACCCATTGCCTTC,CASSTPGTPIAF
17,TRBD2,TRBJ2-6,TRBV20-1,many,TGCAGTGCTCGACACCTAGCGGGGGGGCCTGGGGCCAACGTCCTGACTTTC,CSARHLAGGPGANVLTF
15,TRBD2,TRBJ2-3,TRBV5-1,many,TGCGCCAGCAGCTTGGAGGGCGGGAGTACAGATACGCAGTATTTT,CASSLEGGSTDTQYF
15,TRBD2,TRBJ2-5,TRBV5-1,medium-sized,TGCGCCAGCAGCGCGACTAGCGGGAACCAAGAGACCCAGTACTTC,CASSATSGNQETQYF
13,.,TRBJ2-7,TRBV5-8,.,TGTGCCAGCAGCTCTCGGGCTTCCTACGAGCAGTACTTC,CASSSRASYEQYF
15,TRBD2,TRBJ2-1,TRBV18,medium-sized,TGTGCCAGCTCCCCAGAGCGGGAGGTGGTAAATGAGCAGTTCTTC,CASSPEREVVNEQFF
15,TRBD1,TRBJ2-2,TRBV5-5,many,TGTGCCAGCAGGCAACAGGGGTCGCCCACCGGGGAGCTGTTTTTT,CASRQQGSPTGELFF